This T cell receptor beta chain was sequenced for a study of T cells in Graves' hyperthyroidism and ophthalmopathy. TCR beta CDR3 regions were amplified from RNA. The HTBI primer set drove a first-round RT-PCR of the TCR CDR3. TCRdb re-called the multiplex PCR reads with MiXCR, one entry per CDR3 protein. The table lists 650,000 to 700,000 distinct CDR3 sequences, roughly a sixth of them singletons. Hyperthyroidism of Graves' type that showed no ophthalmopathy progression within 18 months was stable. Out of around 10 ml of fresh peripheral blood came the PBMCs. The sample consisted of blood. This TCR came from a man aged 45-65 years with Graves' hyperthyroidism.

DNA for the CDR3: TGCAGCGCGCGAAAGGGAGATACCTACGAGCAGTACTTC. It yields the protein CSARKGDTYEQYF. This sequence joins TRBV29-1 and TRBJ2-7, with TRBD2 as a possible D gene (5 bases). V was shortened by 7 bases and J by 2 bases, with 15 bases between the two germline ends. CDR1 is SQVTM and CDR2 is ANQGSEA in the germline V gene. The CDR3 totals 13 residues.